The 26 T cell receptor beta chains reported below all come from one sample, sequenced in a study of graft-versus-host responses after intestinal transplantation. These receptors' targets are unknown. TCRdb's copy holds only in-frame clones and misses some; the assay was immunoSEQ multiplex PCR. The sample includes more than 80,000 clones, around 90% of them seen just once. Source: unstimulated CD4+ T cells sorted from spleen or lymph node cells, taken before transplant. The source is a human donor who was the organ donor for an intestinal transplant.

The chain recombines TRBV27 with TRBJ2-2, with D possibly TRBD2 on 5 matching bases. The germline V gene encodes CDR1 MNHEY and CDR2 SMNVEV (reference sequence). Trimming removed 6 bases at V and 5 bases at J, with 19 bases between. This CDR3 has 16 residues. The DNA for the CDR3 is TGTGCCAGCAGAGGGTGGGCCAGCGGTTTAACCGGGGAGCTGTTTTTT. Translating gives CASRGWASGLTGELFF.

V is TRBV7-9 and J is TRBJ2-6, with D possibly being TRBD2 (5 bases). This CDR3 comprises 16 residues. The ends were cut back, 5 bases at V and 2 bases at J, with 13 bases in the middle. The germline gives CDR1 SEHNR, CDR2 FQNEAQ (reference sequence). CDR3 sequence: CASSPPGSPGANVLTF. The DNA of the CDR3 is TGTGCCAGCAGCCCCCCGGGGTCGCCTGGGGCCAACGTCCTGACTTTC.

V usage is TRBV7-6 and J usage is TRBJ2-2, with D maybe TRBD2 (6 bases). The CDR3 runs 15 residues. V was shortened by 4 bases and J by 4 bases, with 13 bases between the two germline ends. Germline CDR1 SGHVS, CDR2 FNYEAQ. The CDR3 DNA reads TGTGCCAGCAGCTCACCGGGGAGGACCACCGGGGAGCTGTTTTTT. This sequence encodes CASSSPGRTTGELFF.

This rearrangement joins TRBV6-1 to TRBJ2-7; TRBD2 matches 9 bases. The CDR3 consists of 15 residues. J lost 2 bases, V lost 5 bases, and 7 bases had no gene match. Germline assignment: CDR1 MNHNS and CDR2 SASEGT. This CDR3 is CASSPATSGPYEQYF. CDR3 DNA sequence: TGTGCCAGCAGTCCCGCGACTAGCGGACCCTACGAGCAGTACTTC.

The chain links TRBV10-3 to TRBJ2-7, with 11 positions matching TRBD2. Unmatched junction bases numbered 20, after V lost 11 bases and J lost 2 bases. CDR3 length: 18 residues. Germline V gene lookup returns CDR1 ENHRY and CDR2 SYGVKD. CDR3 sequence: CASRRSSGLAAGTYEQYF. CDR3 DNA: TGTGCCTCCCGGCGGTCGTCGGGACTAGCGGCTGGGACCTACGAGCAGTACTTC.

J is TRBJ2-1 and V is TRBV19; 11 bases fit TRBD1. The length of the CDR3 is 14 residues. Germline CDR1 reads LNHDA; CDR2 reads SQIVND (reference sequence). The V and J ends lost 10 bases and 2 bases, in that order; junction bases with no gene match: 4. This CDR3 reads CATAGQGAYNEQFF. DNA for the CDR3: TGTGCCACCGCGGGACAGGGGGCCTACAATGAGCAGTTCTTC.

The chain employs TRBV6-5 and TRBJ1-6; D is unresolved. V shed 0 bases and J shed 9 bases, with 12 bases lying between them. The CDR3 runs 15 residues. Germline-derived CDR1 and CDR2 are MNHEY and SVGAGI. The CDR3 here is CASSYSTKTASPLHF. Here the CDR3 DNA reads TGTGCCAGCAGTTACTCGACAAAAACCGCTTCACCCCTCCACTTT.

The chain uses TRBV5-1 and TRBJ1-4, with 8 bases fitting TRBD1. Trimming took 4 bases from V and 9 from J; bases not matched to a gene: 5. Germline CDR1 and CDR2: SGHRS and YFSETQ. The CDR3 spans 13 residues. The chain's CDR3 is CASSPGQEKKLFF. The DNA for the CDR3 is TGCGCCAGCAGCCCGGGACAGGAGAAAAAACTGTTTTTT.

This clone has just a few counts. The V gene is TRBV30, the J gene TRBJ1-1, with 12 nucleotides matching TRBD1. The CDR3 is made up of 13 amino acids. J gave up 6 bases and V 8 bases, and 7 bases lay outside the gene matches. The germline V gene has CDR1 GTSNPN and CDR2 SVGIG (reference sequence). The CDR3 spells CARRDRGLSEAFF. The DNA for the CDR3 is TGTGCCCGCCGGGACAGGGGGCTGTCTGAAGCTTTCTTT.

This chain connects TRBV11-3 to TRBJ2-3; 8 bases align to TRBD2. Germline CDR1 is SGHNT and CDR2 is YENEEA. The ends lost 5 bases at V and 3 bases at J; junction bases unmatched: 4. The CDR3 covers 14 residues. CDR3 DNA sequence: TGTGCCAGCAGCCTTCGGGAGGGAACAGATACGCAGTATTTT. Translating gives CASSLREGTDTQYF.

J is TRBJ1-1 and V is TRBV28; a possible D gene is TRBD1 (5 bases). V was clipped by 6 bases and J by 5 bases, with 16 bases between them. This CDR3 contains 14 residues. Germline CDR1 reads MDHEN; CDR2 reads SYDVKM. The DNA of the CDR3 is TGTGCCAGCAGCCCGAAAGGGGCACGAACTGAAGCTTTCTTT. Amino acids: CASSPKGARTEAFF.

The genes are TRBV30 and TRBJ2-7, with TRBD1 identical over 8 bases. With V trimmed by 0 bases and J by 2 bases, 3 bases remained unmatched. Looked up from germline, CDR1 is GTSNPN and CDR2 is SVGIG (reference sequence). This CDR3 spans 14 amino acids. The CDR3 DNA follows: TGTGCCTGGAGTGTAGGGACAGGACCCTACGAGCAGTACTTC. This gives the protein CAWSVGTGPYEQYF.

The chain couples TRBV18 to TRBJ2-1, with D possibly matching TRBD2 (6 bases). The CDR3 contains 15 residues. CDR1 and CDR2 from the germline V gene are KGHSH and LQKENI. Trimming removed 4 bases at V and 0 bases at J, with 10 bases between. This chain's CDR3 is CASSLAESSYNEQFF. CDR3 nucleotides: TGTGCCAGCTCACTAGCGGAGAGCTCCTACAATGAGCAGTTCTTC. The whole variable domain, filled in from reference TRBV18 and TRBJ2-1, reads NAGVMQNPRHLVRRRGQEARLRCSPMKGHSHVYWYRQLPEEGLKFMVYLQKENIIDESGMPKERFSAEFPKEGPSILRIQQVVRGDSAAYFCASSLAESSYNEQFFGPGTRLTVL.

V is TRBV27 and J is TRBJ1-1; TRBD1 agrees at 7 bases. CDR3 length: 13 amino acids. Trimming at V came to 4 bases and at J to 9 bases, leaving 8 bases not matched to a gene. Germline V gene lookup returns CDR1 MNHEY and CDR2 SMNVEV (reference sequence). The CDR3 protein is CASSSDPTGKAFF. In nucleotides, the CDR3 is TGTGCCAGCAGTTCAGATCCGACAGGGAAAGCTTTCTTT.

This rearrangement joins TRBV29-1 to TRBJ2-3, with 7 bases identical to TRBD2. There are 15 residues in the CDR3. Trimming took 7 bases from V and 0 from J; bases not matched to a gene: 10. Germline loops: CDR1 SQVTM, CDR2 ANQGSEA. The CDR3 coding sequence is TGCAGCGCGGGGGGAGGGACCCGTAGCACAGATACGCAGTATTTT. It translates to CSAGGGTRSTDTQYF.

This chain connects TRBV9 to TRBJ2-1; TRBD2 matches at 12 bases. From germline, CDR1 is SGDLS and CDR2 YYNGEE. V dropped 0 bases and J dropped 6; count of bases not matched to a gene: 1. The CDR3 runs to 15 residues. The CDR3, as DNA: TGTGCCAGCAGCGTAGCTAGCGGGAGGGCCAATGAGCAGTTCTTC. Translating gives CASSVASGRANEQFF.

The rearrangement joins TRBV7-2 to TRBJ2-5; no clear D. The V gene lost 2 bases and the J gene lost 1 base, with 5 bases spanning the gap. This CDR3 comprises 13 residues. Looked up from germline, CDR1 is SGHTA and CDR2 is FQGNSA. Here the CDR3 DNA reads TGTGCCAGCAGCTTACGTATCCAAGAGACCCAGTACTTC. Protein product: CASSLRIQETQYF.

V usage is TRBV5-4 and J usage is TRBJ1-2; D is ambiguous. Germline CDR1 and CDR2: SGHNT and YYREEE (reference sequence). Trimming cost V 1 base and J 3 bases, with 13 bases left between them. This CDR3 region has 15 residues. Here the CDR3 reads CASSLRRPLDYGYTF. The CDR3 nucleotides read TGTGCCAGCAGCTTGCGTCGGCCACTAGACTATGGCTACACCTTC.

This rearrangement joins TRBV6-5 to TRBJ1-1; 7 nucleotides line up with TRBD1. Germline V gene data show CDR1 as MNHEY and CDR2 as SVGAGI. This CDR3 comprises 16 residues. Germline trimming cut 2 bases from V and 4 bases from J; bases unmatched to any gene: 10. The CDR3 region is CASSYRNRGKGTEAFF. In nucleotides, the CDR3 is TGTGCCAGCAGTTACCGCAACAGGGGAAAGGGCACTGAAGCTTTCTTT.

The genes are TRBV20-1 and TRBJ2-7; D perhaps matches TRBD1 (5 bases). The CDR3 contains 11 residues. V was cut by 3 bases and J by 4 bases, with 7 bases left in between. Germline V lookup: CDR1 DFQATT, CDR2 SNEGSKA (reference sequence). CDR3 in DNA: TGCAGTGCTAGGGACAATTACGAGCAGTACTTC. This translates into CSARDNYEQYF.

The chain joins TRBV7-2 to TRBJ2-5; D is ambiguous. Germline-derived CDR1 and CDR2 are SGHTA and FQGNSA. The CDR3 contains 16 residues. V was shortened by 1 base and J by 7 bases, with 19 bases between the two germline ends. The CDR3 here is CASSLGSKGAVGTQYF. For the CDR3, the DNA is TGTGCCAGCAGCTTAGGGAGCAAAGGAGCCGTGGGGACCCAGTACTTC.

The chain uses TRBV5-5 and TRBJ1-2; D may be TRBD1 (6 bases). This CDR3 is 17 amino acids long. The germline V gene has CDR1 SGHKS and CDR2 YYEKEE (reference sequence). V was trimmed by 1 base and J by 3 bases, leaving 19 bases between them. As DNA, the CDR3 is TGTGCCAGCAGCTTGAATGGGCCCAGCCAGGGGCACTATGGCTACACCTTC. Translating it yields CASSLNGPSQGHYGYTF.

Note on this clone: This likely comes from a read error, as the CDR3 has no conserved phenylalanine or tryptophan at its end. CDR3 DNA sequence: TGTGCCAGCAGTGAAGCGAGGAGTTTCCAGCAGTACTTA. Its protein product is CASSEARSFQQYL. The chain combines TRBV6-1 with TRBJ2-7; unclear D gene. V was shortened by 0 bases and J by 8 bases, with 11 bases between the two germline ends. Germline V CDR1 and CDR2: MNHNS, SASEGT. This CDR3 has 13 residues.

This chain joins TRBV7-9 and TRBJ2-1; D may be TRBD2 (6 bases). CDR3 length equals 15 residues. Trimming left V 3 bases short and J 2 bases short, with 11 bases between. In germline, CDR1 is SEHNR, CDR2 FQNEAQ (reference sequence). CDR3 sequence reads: CASSLGLAPYNEQFF. DNA for the CDR3: TGTGCCAGCAGCTTGGGGCTAGCGCCCTACAATGAGCAGTTCTTC.

For the CDR3, the DNA is TGTGCCAGCAGTTTTGCCCGGACAGATACGCAGTATTTT. Its protein product is CASSFARTDTQYF. The chain recombines TRBV27 with TRBJ2-3; D gene ambiguous. CDR3 size: 13 residues. Germline CDR1 is MNHEY and CDR2 is SMNVEV (reference sequence). Trimming left V 3 bases short and J 3 bases short, with 7 bases between.

The chain couples TRBV5-1 to TRBJ2-3, with D perhaps matching TRBD2 (5 bases). Germline values: CDR1 SGHRS, CDR2 YFSETQ. With 3 bases removed from V and 0 bases from J, the gap between germline ends came to 11 bases. This CDR3 is built from 15 residues. The CDR3 DNA sequence: TGCGCCAGCAGCTCGGTCCCGGGGAGCACAGATACGCAGTATTTT. Amino acid sequence: CASSSVPGSTDTQYF. Variable domain in full (rest from reference TRBV5-1 and TRBJ2-3): KAGVTQTPRYLIKTRGQQVTLSCSPISGHRSVSWYQQTPGQGLQFLFEYFSETQRNKGNFPGRFSGRQFSNSRSEMNVSTLELGDSALYLCASSSVPGSTDTQYFGPGTRLTVL.